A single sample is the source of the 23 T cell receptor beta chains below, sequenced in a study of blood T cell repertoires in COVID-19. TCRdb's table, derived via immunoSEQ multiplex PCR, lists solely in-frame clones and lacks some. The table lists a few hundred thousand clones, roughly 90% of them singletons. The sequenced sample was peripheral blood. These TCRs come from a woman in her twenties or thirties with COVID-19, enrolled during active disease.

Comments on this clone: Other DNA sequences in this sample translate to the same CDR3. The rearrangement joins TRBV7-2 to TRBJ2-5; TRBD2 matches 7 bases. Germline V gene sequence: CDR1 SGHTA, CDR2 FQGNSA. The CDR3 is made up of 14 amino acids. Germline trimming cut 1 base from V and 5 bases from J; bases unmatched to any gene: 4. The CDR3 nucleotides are TGTGCCAGCAGCTTAGGACTAGCCGGGGAGACCCAGTACTTC. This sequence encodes CASSLGLAGETQYF.

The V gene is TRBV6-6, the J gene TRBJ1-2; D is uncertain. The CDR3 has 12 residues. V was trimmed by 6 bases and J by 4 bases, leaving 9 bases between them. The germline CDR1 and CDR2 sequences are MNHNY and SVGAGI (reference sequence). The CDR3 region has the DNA TGTGCCAGCAGCCCCAGTCCCTATGGCTACACCTTC. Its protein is CASSPSPYGYTF.

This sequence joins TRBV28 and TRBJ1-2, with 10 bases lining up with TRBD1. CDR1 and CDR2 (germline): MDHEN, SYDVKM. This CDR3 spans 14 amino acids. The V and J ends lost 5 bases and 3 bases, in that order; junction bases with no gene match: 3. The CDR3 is CASSRGTGDYGYTF. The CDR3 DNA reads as TGTGCCAGCAGTAGAGGGACAGGGGACTATGGCTACACCTTC.

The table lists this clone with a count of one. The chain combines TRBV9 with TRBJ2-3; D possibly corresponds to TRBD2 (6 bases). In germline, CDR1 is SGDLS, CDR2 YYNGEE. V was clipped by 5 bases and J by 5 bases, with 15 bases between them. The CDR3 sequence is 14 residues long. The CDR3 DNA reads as TGTGCCAGCAGTGGGGGGACGTACATAGATACGCAGTATTTT. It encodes CASSGGTYIDTQYF. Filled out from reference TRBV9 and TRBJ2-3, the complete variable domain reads DSGVTQTPKHLITATGQRVTLRCSPRSGDLSVYWYQQSLDQGLQFLIQYYNGEERAKGNILERFSAQQFPDLHSELNLSSLELGDSALYFCASSGGTYIDTQYFGPGTRLTVL.

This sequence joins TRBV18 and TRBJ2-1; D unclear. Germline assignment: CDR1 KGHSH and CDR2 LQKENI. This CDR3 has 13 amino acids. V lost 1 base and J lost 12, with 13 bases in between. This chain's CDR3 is CASSPQIEAAQFF. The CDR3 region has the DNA TGTGCCAGCTCACCACAAATTGAGGCCGCGCAGTTCTTC.

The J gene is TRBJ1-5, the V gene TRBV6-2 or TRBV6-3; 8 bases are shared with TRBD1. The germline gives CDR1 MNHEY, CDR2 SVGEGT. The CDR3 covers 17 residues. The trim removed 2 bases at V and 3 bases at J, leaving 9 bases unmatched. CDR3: CASSYGAGGSLNQPQHF. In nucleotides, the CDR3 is TGTGCCAGCAGTTACGGTGCAGGGGGCTCACTCAATCAGCCCCAGCATTTT.

The CDR3: CASSPIWTDQETQYF. CDR3 in DNA: TGTGCCAGCAGCCCCATTTGGACAGACCAAGAGACCCAGTACTTC. The chain carries TRBV28 and TRBJ2-5; possible D gene TRBD1, 6 bases. The germline CDR1 and CDR2 sequences are MDHEN and SYDVKM. V lost 6 bases and J lost 0, with 14 bases in between. The CDR3 is made up of 15 amino acids.

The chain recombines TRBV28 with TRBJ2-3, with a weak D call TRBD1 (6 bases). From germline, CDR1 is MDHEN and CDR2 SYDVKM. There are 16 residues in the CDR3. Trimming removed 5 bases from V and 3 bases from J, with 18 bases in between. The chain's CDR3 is CASSVLRGGATDTQYF. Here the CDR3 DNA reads TGTGCCAGCAGTGTCCTCCGTGGGGGCGCGACAGATACGCAGTATTTT.

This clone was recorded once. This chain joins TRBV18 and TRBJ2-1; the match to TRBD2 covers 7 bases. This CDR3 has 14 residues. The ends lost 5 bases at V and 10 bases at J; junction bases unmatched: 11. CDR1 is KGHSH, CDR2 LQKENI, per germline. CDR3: CASSVSEGGREQFF. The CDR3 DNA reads TGTGCCAGCTCAGTTTCGGAGGGAGGGCGAGAGCAGTTCTTC.

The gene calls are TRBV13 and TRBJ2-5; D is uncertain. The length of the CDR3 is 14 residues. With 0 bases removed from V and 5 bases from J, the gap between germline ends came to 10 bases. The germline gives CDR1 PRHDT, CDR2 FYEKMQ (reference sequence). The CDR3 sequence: CASSLGRHRETQYF. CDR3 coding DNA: TGTGCCAGCAGCTTAGGCCGACATAGGGAGACCCAGTACTTC.

The DNA of the CDR3 is TGTGCCAGTAGCACAGGGGTCCACGGAGAGACCCAGTACTTC. It specifies CASSTGVHGETQYF. The chain carries TRBV19 and TRBJ2-5; TRBD1 matches at 7 bases. CDR3 length: 14 residues. The trim removed 6 bases at V and 4 bases at J, leaving 8 bases unmatched. Germline values: CDR1 LNHDA, CDR2 SQIVND (reference sequence).

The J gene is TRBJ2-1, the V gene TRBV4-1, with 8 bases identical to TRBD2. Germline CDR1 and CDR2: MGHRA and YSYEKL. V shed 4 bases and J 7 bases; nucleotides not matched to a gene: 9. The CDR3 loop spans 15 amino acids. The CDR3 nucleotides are TGCGCCAGCAGCCCAAGGGGAGCGGGGGAAAATGAGCAGTTCTTC. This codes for CASSPRGAGENEQFF.

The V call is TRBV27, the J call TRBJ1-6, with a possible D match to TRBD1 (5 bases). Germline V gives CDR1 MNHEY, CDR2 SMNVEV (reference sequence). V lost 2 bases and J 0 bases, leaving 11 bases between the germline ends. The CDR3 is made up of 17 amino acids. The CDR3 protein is CASSLARDSSYNSPLHF. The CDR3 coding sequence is TGTGCCAGCAGTTTAGCCAGGGATAGCTCCTATAATTCACCCCTCCACTTT.

The CDR3 region has the DNA TGTGCCATCAGTGAGAAAGGACAGGGCCGGCAGTACGTC. Its translation: CAISEKGQGRQYV. The rearrangement links TRBV10-3 to TRBJ2-7; 8 bases fit TRBD1. Germline loops: CDR1 ENHRY, CDR2 SYGVKD. Germline trimming cut 2 bases from V and 9 bases from J; bases unmatched to any gene: 6. The CDR3 runs to 13 residues.

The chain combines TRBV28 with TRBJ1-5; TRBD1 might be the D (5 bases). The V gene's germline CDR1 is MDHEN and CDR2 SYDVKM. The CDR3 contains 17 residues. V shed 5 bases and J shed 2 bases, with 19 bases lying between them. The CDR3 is CASSLGGAPEGNQPQHF. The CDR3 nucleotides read TGTGCCAGCAGTCTAGGCGGGGCCCCTGAGGGCAATCAGCCCCAGCATTTT.

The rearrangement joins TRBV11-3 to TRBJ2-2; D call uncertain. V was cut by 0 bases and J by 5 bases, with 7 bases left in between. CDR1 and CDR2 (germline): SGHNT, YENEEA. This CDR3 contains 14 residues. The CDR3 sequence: CASSLERSTGELFF. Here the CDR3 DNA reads TGTGCCAGCAGCTTAGAACGGTCTACCGGGGAGCTGTTTTTT.

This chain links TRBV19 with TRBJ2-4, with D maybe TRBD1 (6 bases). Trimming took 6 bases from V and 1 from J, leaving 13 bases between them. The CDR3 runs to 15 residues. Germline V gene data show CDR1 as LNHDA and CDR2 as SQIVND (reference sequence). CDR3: CASRRTVGAKNIQYF. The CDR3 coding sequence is TGTGCCAGTAGGCGGACAGTGGGGGCCAAAAACATTCAGTACTTC.

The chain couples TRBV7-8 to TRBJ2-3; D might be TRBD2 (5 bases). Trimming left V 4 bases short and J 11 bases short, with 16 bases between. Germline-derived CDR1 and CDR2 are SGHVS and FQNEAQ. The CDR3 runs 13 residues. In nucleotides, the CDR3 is TGTGCCAGCAGCTACGAGGGCCCTCGGGGGCAGTATTTT. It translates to CASSYEGPRGQYF.

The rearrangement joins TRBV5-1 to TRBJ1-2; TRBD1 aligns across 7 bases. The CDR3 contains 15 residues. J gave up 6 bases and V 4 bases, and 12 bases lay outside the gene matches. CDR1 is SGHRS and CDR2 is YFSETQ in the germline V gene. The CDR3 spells CASSRNRDSMNGYTF. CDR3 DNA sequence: TGCGCCAGCAGCCGGAACCGGGACAGCATGAATGGCTACACCTTC.

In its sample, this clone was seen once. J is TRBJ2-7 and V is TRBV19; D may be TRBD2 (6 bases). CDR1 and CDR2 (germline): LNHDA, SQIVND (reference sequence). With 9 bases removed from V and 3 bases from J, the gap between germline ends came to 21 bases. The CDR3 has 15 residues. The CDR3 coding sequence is TGTGCCAGCCAACAACGGGGAGGCCCTGACTACGAGCAGTACTTC. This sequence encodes CASQQRGGPDYEQYF.

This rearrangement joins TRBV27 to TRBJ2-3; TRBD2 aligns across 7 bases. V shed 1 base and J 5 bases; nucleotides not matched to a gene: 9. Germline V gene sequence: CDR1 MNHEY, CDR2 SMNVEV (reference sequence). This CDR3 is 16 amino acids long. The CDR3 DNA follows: TGTGCCAGCAGTTTATTTGGGGCGGGAGTAGGAGATACGCAGTATTTT. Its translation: CASSLFGAGVGDTQYF.

In DNA, the CDR3 is TGTGCCAGCAGCCCCGGGTCCAGCTCCTACAATGAGCAGTTCTTC. Protein: CASSPGSSSYNEQFF. V and J are TRBV13 and TRBJ2-1; D not resolved. The V and J ends lost 5 bases and 0 bases respectively, with 11 bases between them. CDR3 length: 15 amino acids. Looked up from germline, CDR1 is PRHDT and CDR2 is FYEKMQ (reference sequence).

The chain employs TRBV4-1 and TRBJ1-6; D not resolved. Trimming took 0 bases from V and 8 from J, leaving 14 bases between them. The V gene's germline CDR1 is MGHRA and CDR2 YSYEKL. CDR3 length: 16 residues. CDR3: CASSQDYVAADSPLHF. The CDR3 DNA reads TGCGCCAGCAGCCAAGATTACGTGGCGGCAGATTCACCCCTCCACTTT.